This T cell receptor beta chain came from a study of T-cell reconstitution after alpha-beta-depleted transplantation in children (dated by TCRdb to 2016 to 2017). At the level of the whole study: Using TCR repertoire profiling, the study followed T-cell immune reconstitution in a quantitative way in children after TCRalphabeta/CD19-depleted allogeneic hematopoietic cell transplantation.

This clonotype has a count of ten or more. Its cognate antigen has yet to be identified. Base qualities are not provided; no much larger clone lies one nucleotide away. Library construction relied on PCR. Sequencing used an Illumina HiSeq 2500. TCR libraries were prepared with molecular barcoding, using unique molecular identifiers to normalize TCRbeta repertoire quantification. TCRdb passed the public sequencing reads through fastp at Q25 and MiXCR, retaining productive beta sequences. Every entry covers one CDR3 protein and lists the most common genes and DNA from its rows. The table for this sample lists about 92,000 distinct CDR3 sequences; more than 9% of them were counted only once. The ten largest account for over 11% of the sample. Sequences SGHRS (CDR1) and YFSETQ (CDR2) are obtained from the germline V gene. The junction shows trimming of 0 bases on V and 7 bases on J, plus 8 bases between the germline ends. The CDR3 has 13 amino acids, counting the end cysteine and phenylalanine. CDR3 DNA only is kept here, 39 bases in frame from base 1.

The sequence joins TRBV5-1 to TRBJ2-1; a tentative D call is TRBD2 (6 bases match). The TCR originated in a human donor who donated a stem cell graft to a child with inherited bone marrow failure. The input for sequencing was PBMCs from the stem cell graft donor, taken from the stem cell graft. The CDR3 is CASSLEGGNEQFF. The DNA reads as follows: TGCGCCAGCAGCTTGGAAGGAGGGAATGAGCAGTTCTTC.